One and the same sample provided the 4 T cell receptor beta chains below, sequenced in a study of shared clonotypes between healthy human individuals. TCRdb's table, derived via immunoSEQ multiplex PCR, lists solely in-frame clones and lacks some. The table has about 2.4 million clones, 93% seen once. What was sequenced was naive CD4+ T cells from PBMCs. The subset: CD45RA+ positively selected. The receptors were gathered from a man between 18 and 29 years old in good health. Some clones in this sample may be carry-over from other donors' samples.

This clone was recorded once. The rearrangement joins TRBV7-9 to TRBJ2-7; no reliable D call. V lost 1 base, J lost 2 bases, and 9 bases lay in between. This CDR3 is built from 14 residues. CDR1 and CDR2 from the germline V gene are SEHNR and FQNEAQ (reference sequence). CDR3 amino acids: CASSLVRKPYEQYF. The CDR3 DNA reads as TGTGCCAGCAGCTTAGTACGGAAACCCTACGAGCAGTACTTC.

The chain links TRBV28 to TRBJ2-7, with D possibly being TRBD1 (6 bases). CDR1 MDHEN and CDR2 SYDVKM come from the germline V gene. Trimming removed 5 bases from V and 2 bases from J, with 16 bases in between. The CDR3 sequence is 15 residues long. CDR3: CASSLPTDRTYEQYF. The CDR3, as DNA: TGTGCCAGCAGTCTCCCGACGGACAGAACCTACGAGCAGTACTTC. Drawing the rest from reference TRBV28 and TRBJ2-7, the complete variable domain is DVKVTQSSRYLVKRTGEKVFLECVQDMDHENMFWYRQDPGLGLRLIYFSYDVKMKEKGDIPEGYSVSREKKERFSLILESASTNQTSMYLCASSLPTDRTYEQYFGPGTRLTVT.

The chain is built from TRBV5-1 and TRBJ2-5; D is ambiguous. Trimming left V 2 bases short and J 3 bases short, with 8 bases between. The CDR3 has 13 residues. Germline V gene data show CDR1 as SGHRS and CDR2 as YFSETQ. In nucleotides, the CDR3 is TGCGCCAGCAGCTTTGGAACTAAAGAGACCCAGTACTTC. Its translation: CASSFGTKETQYF. Full variable domain (rest looked up from reference TRBV5-1 and TRBJ2-5): KAGVTQTPRYLIKTRGQQVTLSCSPISGHRSVSWYQQTPGQGLQFLFEYFSETQRNKGNFPGRFSGRQFSNSRSEMNVSTLELGDSALYLCASSFGTKETQYFGPGTRLLVL.

There are a few counts of this clone. The sample carries other DNA sequences with the same CDR3. The genes are TRBV28 and TRBJ1-3; tentatively, D is TRBD1 (5 bases). Trimming shortened V by 2 bases and J by 1 base, and 9 bases separated the two germline ends. CDR3 length equals 15 residues. Looked up from germline, CDR1 is MDHEN and CDR2 is SYDVKM. Written as DNA, the CDR3 is TGTGCCAGCAGTTTAGGGGGTGGGTCTGGAAACACCATATATTTT. This sequence encodes CASSLGGGSGNTIYF.